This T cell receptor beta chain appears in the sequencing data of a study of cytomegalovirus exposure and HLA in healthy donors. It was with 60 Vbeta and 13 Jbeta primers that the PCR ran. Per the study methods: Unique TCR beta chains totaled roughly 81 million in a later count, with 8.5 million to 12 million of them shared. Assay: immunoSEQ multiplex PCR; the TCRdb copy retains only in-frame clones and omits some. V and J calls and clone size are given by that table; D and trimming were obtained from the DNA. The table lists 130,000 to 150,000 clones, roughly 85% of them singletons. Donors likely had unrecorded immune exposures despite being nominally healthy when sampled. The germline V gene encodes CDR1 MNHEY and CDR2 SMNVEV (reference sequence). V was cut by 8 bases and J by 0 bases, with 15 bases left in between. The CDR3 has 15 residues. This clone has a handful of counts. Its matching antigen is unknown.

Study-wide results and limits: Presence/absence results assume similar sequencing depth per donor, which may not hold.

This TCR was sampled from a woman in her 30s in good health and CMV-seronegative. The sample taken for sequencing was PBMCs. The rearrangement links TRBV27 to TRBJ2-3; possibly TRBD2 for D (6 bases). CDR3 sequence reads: CASSEAGASTDTQYF. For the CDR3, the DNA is TGTGCCAGCTCAGAAGCGGGCGCTAGCACAGATACGCAGTATTTT.